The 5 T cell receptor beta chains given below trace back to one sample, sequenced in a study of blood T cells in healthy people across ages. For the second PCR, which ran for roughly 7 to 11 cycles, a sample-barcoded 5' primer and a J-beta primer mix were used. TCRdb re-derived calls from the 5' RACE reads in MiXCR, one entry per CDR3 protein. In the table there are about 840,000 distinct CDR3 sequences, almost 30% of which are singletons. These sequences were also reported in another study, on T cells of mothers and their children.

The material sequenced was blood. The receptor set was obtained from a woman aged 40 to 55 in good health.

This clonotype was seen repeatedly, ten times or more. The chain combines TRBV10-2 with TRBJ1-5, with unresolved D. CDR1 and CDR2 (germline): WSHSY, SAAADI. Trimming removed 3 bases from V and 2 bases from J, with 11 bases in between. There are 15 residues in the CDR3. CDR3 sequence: CASSDPGEGNQPQHF. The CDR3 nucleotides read TGCGCCAGCAGTGACCCCGGGGAGGGCAATCAGCCCCAGCATTTT.

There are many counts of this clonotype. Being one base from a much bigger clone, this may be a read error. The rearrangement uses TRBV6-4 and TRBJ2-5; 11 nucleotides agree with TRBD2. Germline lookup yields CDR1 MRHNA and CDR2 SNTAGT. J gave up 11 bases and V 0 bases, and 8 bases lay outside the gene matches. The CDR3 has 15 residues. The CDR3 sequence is CASSDSSGGANEQYF. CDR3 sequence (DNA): TGTGCCAGCAGTGACTCTAGCGGGGGGGCCAATGAGCAGTACTTC.

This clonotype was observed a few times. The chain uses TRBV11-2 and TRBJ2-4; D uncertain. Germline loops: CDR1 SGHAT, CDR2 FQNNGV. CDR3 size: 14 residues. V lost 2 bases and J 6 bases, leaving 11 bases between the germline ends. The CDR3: CASSLHPRGNIQYF. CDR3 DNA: TGTGCCAGCAGCTTACACCCCAGAGGAAACATTCAGTACTTC.

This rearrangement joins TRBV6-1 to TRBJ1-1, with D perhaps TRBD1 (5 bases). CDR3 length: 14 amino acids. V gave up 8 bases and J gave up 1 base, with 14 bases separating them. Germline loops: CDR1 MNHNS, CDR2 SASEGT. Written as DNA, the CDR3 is TGTGCCAGCGCTCAGGGTTTTGGGAACACTGAAGCTTTCTTT. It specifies CASAQGFGNTEAFF.

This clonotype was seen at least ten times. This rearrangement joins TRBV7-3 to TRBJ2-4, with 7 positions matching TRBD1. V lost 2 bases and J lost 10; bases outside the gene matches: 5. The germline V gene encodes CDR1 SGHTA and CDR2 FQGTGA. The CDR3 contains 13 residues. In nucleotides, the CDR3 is TGTGCCAGCAGCTTAGGGACAGCTGAGATTCAGTACTTC. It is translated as CASSLGTAEIQYF. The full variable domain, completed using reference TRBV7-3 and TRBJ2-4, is GAGVSQTPSNKVTEKGKYVELRCDPISGHTALYWYRQSLGQGPEFLIYFQGTGAADDSGLPNDRFFAVRPEGSVSTLKIQRTERGDSAVYLCASSLGTAEIQYFGAGTRLSVL.